This T cell receptor (beta chain) is drawn from a study of T cells expressing NK-cell markers. CDR3 size: 14 residues. Germline V CDR1 and CDR2: DFQATT, SNEGSKA (reference sequence). Beta-chain TCR cDNA was generated via 5'RACE template switching with UMIs. TCRdb reprocessed the 5' RACE reads; each CDR3 protein has one entry and no DNA is given. In all, the sample yields roughly 150,000 distinct CDR3 sequences. General observations from the study: Five or six donors showed dominant NKG2C+ clonotypes comprising about 1.0-7.5% of their CD8+ T cells.

On this clonotype: The target antigen is unknown.

Sequenced: blood T cells: a sorted CD56 or NKG2C T cell subset, CD4+ or CD8+ T cells, or bulk PBMC T cells (not recorded which). The sequence came from a woman between 18 and 70 years old in good health. The V call is TRBV20-1, the J call TRBJ1-5; absent DNA, TCRdb's TRBD1 call cannot be checked. This CDR3 reads CSAGQGGSNQPQHF.